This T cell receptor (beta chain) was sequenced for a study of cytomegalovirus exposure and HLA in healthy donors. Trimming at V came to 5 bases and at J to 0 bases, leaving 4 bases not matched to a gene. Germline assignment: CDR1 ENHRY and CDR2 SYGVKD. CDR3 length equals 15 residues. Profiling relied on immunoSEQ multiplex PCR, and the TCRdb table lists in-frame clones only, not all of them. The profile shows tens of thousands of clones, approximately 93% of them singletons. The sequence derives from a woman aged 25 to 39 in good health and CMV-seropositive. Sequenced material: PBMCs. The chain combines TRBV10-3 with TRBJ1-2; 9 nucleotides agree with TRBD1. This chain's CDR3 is CAISPGTGTNYGYTF. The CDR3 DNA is TGTGCCATCAGTCCGGGGACAGGGACTAACTATGGCTACACCTTC.